The present T cell receptor beta chain was sequenced within a study of early T cells in non-severe SARS-CoV-2 infection. Study details: Sequencing used unsorted whole-blood bulk RNA, so chains lack pairing. General observations from the study: CD4 and private specificities were missed by VDJdb matching, which favored anti-spike CD8 responses.

This clonotype was picked up many times. As yet, its antigen is unknown. Attachment of unique molecular identifiers was made to individual cDNA molecules. In TCRdb, the 5' RACE reads were re-called with MiXCR into one record per CDR3 protein. The table shows tens of thousands of distinct CDR3 sequences, with approximately 14% occurring only once. The receptor's source is an adult who was a healthcare worker with PCR-confirmed SARS-CoV-2 infection or an uninfected control (not recorded which). What was sequenced was whole blood.

CDR3 DNA: TGTGCCAGTAGTCCATCGGGAGCCAATGCAGGTTCGAACACTGAAGCTTTCTTT. Amino acid sequence: CASSPSGANAGSNTEAFF. The rearrangement uses TRBV19 and TRBJ1-1; D unclear. V shed 5 bases and J shed 1 base, with 23 bases lying between them. Germline assignment: CDR1 LNHDA and CDR2 SQIVND (reference sequence). The CDR3 runs 18 residues. Full variable domain (rest looked up from reference TRBV19 and TRBJ1-1): DGGITQSPKYLFRKEGQNVTLSCEQNLNHDAMYWYRQDPGQGLRLIYYSQIVNDFQKGDIAEGYSVSREKKESFPLTVTSAQKNPTAFYLCASSPSGANAGSNTEAFFGQGTRLTVV.